Shown below are 4 T cell receptor beta chains from a single sample sequenced in a study of sequential checkpoint blockade in melanoma (dated by TCRdb to about 2019). The treatment or condition label on this specimen signifies: randomized to nivolumab then ipilimumab (arm A) or the reverse (arm B). Libraries were prepared through the immunoSEQ multiplex PCR assay. The table was pulled from immuneACCESS by TCRdb, which kept in-frame rearrangements only. Such tables lose some clones; where checked, under half of the loss comes from unresolved V genes, and the rest has no known cause. The sample yields some 19,000 clones; 72% were counted once. The leading ten clones occupy roughly 12% of the sample. Sequences were derived from CD8+ T cells sorted from blood (inferred from file names), sampled from a patient given nivolumab and ipilimumab in sequence. The receptors originated from a human donor with melanoma.

This chain uses TRBV4-2 with TRBJ1-1, with D possibly being TRBD1 (5 bases). Trimming left V 1 base short and J 5 bases short, with 11 bases between. The CDR3 loop spans 14 amino acids. Germline V CDR1 and CDR2: LGHNA, YNFKEQ. The CDR3 nucleotides are TGTGCCAGCAGCCAAGTTCGACAGCAGACTGAAGCTTTCTTT. It yields the protein CASSQVRQQTEAFF.

As for this clone: The germline gene is not matched at one end of the junction; a read error may be the cause. Other nucleotide sequences in the sample specify the same CDR3. The V gene is TRBV4-1, the J gene TRBJ2-7; the match to TRBD1 covers 11 bases. The CDR3 spans 16 residues. CDR1 is MGHRA, CDR2 YSYEKL, per germline. CDR3 DNA: TGTGCCAGCAGCCAAGAACCCGGGACAGGGGGCTACGAGCAGTACTTC. The encoded protein is CASSQEPGTGGYEQYF.

This clone appeared once. This sequence joins TRBV27 and TRBJ2-7, with 7 bases that match TRBD2. The CDR3 spans 15 residues. The germline gives CDR1 MNHEY, CDR2 SMNVEV (reference sequence). With 2 bases clipped from V and 0 bases from J, the junction kept 4 bases outside the gene matches. DNA for the CDR3: TGTGCCAGCAGTTTAGCTAGCGGAGGCTCCTACGAGCAGTACTTC. This translates into CASSLASGGSYEQYF.

Concerning this clone: At one boundary the junction diverges from the germline segment, which might be a read error. The chain joins TRBV4-3 to TRBJ2-6, with TRBD1 as a possible D gene (5 bases). Germline V lookup: CDR1 LGHNA, CDR2 YSLEER. This CDR3 comprises 14 residues. The CDR3 protein is CASSLSPGANVLAF. The CDR3 region has the DNA TGCGCCAGCAGCCTAAGCCCTGGGGCCAACGTCCTGGCTTTC.